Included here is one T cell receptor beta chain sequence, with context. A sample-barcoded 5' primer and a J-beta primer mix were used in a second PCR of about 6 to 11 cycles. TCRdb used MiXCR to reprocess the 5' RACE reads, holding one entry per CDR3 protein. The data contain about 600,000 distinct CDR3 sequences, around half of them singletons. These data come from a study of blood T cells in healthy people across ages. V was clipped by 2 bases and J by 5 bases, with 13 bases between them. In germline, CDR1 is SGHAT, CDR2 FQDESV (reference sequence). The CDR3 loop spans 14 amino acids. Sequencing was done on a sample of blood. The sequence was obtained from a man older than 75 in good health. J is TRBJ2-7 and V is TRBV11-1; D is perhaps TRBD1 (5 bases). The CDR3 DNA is TGTGCCAGCAGCTTATGGGCAGGGTTCGACGAGCAGTACTTC. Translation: CASSLWAGFDEQYF.